This entry describes one T cell receptor beta chain. In the authors' methods: Amplified reference gene primers provided the basis for estimating nucleated cell counts. The method was immunoSEQ multiplex PCR; TCRdb's version includes in-frame clones alone and lacks a portion of them. The DNA gave D and trimming, while V, J and clone size come from that table. The sample includes around 94,000 clones, around 90% of them seen just once. The source of the sample is a study of blood T cell repertoires in COVID-19. What was sequenced was peripheral blood. This receptor was obtained from a woman aged 45 to 65 with COVID-19, enrolled during active disease.

The CDR3 bases are TGTGCCAGCAGCCCGAGAACGTTCAACATTCAGTACTTC. It specifies CASSPRTFNIQYF. The chain has TRBV6-2 or TRBV6-3 and TRBJ2-4; D gene uncertain. The V end was cut by 6 bases, the J end by 7 bases, with 13 bases between. The CDR3 runs 13 residues. Germline assignment: CDR1 MNHEY and CDR2 SVGEGT.